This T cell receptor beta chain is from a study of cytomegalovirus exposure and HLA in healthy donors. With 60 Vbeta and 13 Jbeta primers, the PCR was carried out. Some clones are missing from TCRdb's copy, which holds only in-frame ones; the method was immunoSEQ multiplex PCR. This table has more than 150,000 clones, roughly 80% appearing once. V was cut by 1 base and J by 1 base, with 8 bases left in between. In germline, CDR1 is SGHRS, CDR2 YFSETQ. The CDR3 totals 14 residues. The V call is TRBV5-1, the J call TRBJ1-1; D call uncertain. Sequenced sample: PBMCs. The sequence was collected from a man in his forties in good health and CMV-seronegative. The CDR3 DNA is TGCGCCAGCAGCTTGCGGGCGGGGAACACTGAAGCTTTCTTT. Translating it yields CASSLRAGNTEAFF.